This entry concerns a single TCR beta chain. The antigen remains unidentified. CD45RO-negative CD8 cells positively selected for CCR7 made up the naive population, which excluded terminally differentiated effector memory CD45RA+ cells. This sample stems from a study of shared clonotypes between healthy human individuals. Study summary: Three plates were used per donor for CD4 naive, three for CD4 memory, two for CD8 naive and one for CD8 memory.

The protocol was immunoSEQ multiplex PCR, while the TCRdb copy is restricted to in-frame clones and leaves out a portion. Of about 2.2 million clones listed, around 93% were seen once; the top ten hold more than 1.5%. General study points: The small donor group covered limited genetic and exposure diversity. Blood was the only sampled material, and tissue repertoires likely differ. On the whole, naive subsets had larger estimated richness than memory subsets had.

The receptor's source is a young man in good health. Some clones in this sample may be carry-over from other donors' samples. The sequenced sample consisted of naive CD8+ T cells from PBMCs.

The CDR3 bases are TGTGCCAGCAGCACCGGGACAGGCTCTGGAGAGACCCAGTACTTC. Protein sequence: CASSTGTGSGETQYF. The genes are TRBV7-9 and TRBJ2-5, with 8 bases identical to TRBD1. Looked up from germline, CDR1 is SEHNR and CDR2 is FQNEAQ (reference sequence). This CDR3 contains 15 residues. V lost 5 bases and J lost 4; bases outside the gene matches: 9.